Included here is one T cell receptor beta chain sequence, with context. Its antigen is as yet unknown. The germline gives CDR1 SGHVS, CDR2 FQNEAQ. This CDR3 has 16 residues. After removal of 4 bases from V and 4 bases from J, the junction contained 9 bases not matched to a gene. CD4+ T cells from unexposed donors were obtained before the COVID-19 pandemic (2011-2018). Isolation of CD4+ T cells took place after approximately 11 days in culture. These data belong to a study of CD4 T cells in relation to SARS-CoV-2 and coronaviruses. Study background: Controls used an HIV-1 Nef peptide pool or no peptide.

Whole-study findings and limits: Around 60% of donors had memory CD4+ clonotypes crossrecognizing SARS-CoV-2 and common cold coronavirus spike.

This table comes from immunoSEQ multiplex PCR, and its TCRdb copy is limited to in-frame clones, with some not included. The profile shows 25,000 or so clones, 77% of them singletons. The clonotype comes from a human donor in good health. The sample was CD4+ T cells from PBMCs, cultured in vitro. The J gene is TRBJ2-5, the V gene TRBV7-8; TRBD2 matches at 10 bases. Here the CDR3 reads CASSSSLAGVRETQYF. CDR3 coding DNA: TGTGCCAGCAGCTCATCGCTAGCGGGAGTTCGAGAGACCCAGTACTTC.